These 17 T cell receptor beta chains share one sample of origin, sequenced in a study of blood T cell repertoires in COVID-19. Repertoires were generated with immunoSEQ multiplex PCR, while TCRdb's copy carries only in-frame clones and drops some. The table includes 30,000 or so clones, roughly 85% detected once. Sequencing was carried out using peripheral blood. Receptors were obtained from an elderly man with active COVID-19.

The chain is built from TRBV4-3 and TRBJ2-1; D is possibly TRBD1 (6 bases). Per the germline V gene, CDR1 is LGHNA and CDR2 is YSLEER. V lost 5 bases and J lost 6, with 14 bases in between. This CDR3 has 14 residues. The CDR3 protein is CASSTYRQANEQFF. In nucleotides, the CDR3 is TGCGCCAGCAGCACATACCGACAGGCCAATGAGCAGTTCTTC.

The rearrangement joins TRBV5-6 to TRBJ1-5; no definite D call. The CDR3 is 17 amino acids. With 3 bases removed from V and 0 bases from J, the gap between germline ends came to 16 bases. The germline V gene has CDR1 SGHDT and CDR2 YYEEEE. The CDR3 here is CASSSFLGPYSNQPQHF. DNA for the CDR3: TGTGCCAGCAGCTCCTTTCTTGGGCCGTATAGCAATCAGCCCCAGCATTTT.

This sequence joins TRBV7-3 and TRBJ2-3, with unresolved D. Germline values: CDR1 SGHTA, CDR2 FQGTGA. This CDR3 comprises 16 residues. V dropped 1 base and J dropped 2 bases, with 13 bases sitting between them. The CDR3 DNA follows: TGTGCCAGCAGCTTAAATTTTGCGGTCCTCACAGATACGCAGTATTTT. Translated: CASSLNFAVLTDTQYF.

In DNA form, the CDR3 reads TGCAGCGTTGTTAGGGACAGGGAATCCGATACGCAGTATTTT. This translates into CSVVRDRESDTQYF. This chain uses TRBV29-1 with TRBJ2-3; 9 nucleotides align to TRBD1. Germline loops: CDR1 SQVTM, CDR2 ANQGSEA. J gave up 6 bases and V 4 bases, and 8 bases lay outside the gene matches. CDR3 length: 14 residues.

J is TRBJ2-4 and V is TRBV6-5; TRBD2 agrees at 7 bases. V lost 7 bases to trimming and J lost 9 bases; unmatched junction nucleotides: 12. The CDR3 is 14 residues long. Per the germline V gene, CDR1 is MNHEY and CDR2 is SVGAGI. The CDR3 spells CASTSPGLVGIQYF. The CDR3 nucleotides are TGTGCCAGCACTTCCCCTGGACTAGTCGGCATTCAGTACTTC.

CDR3: CASSLVLRNEGEYQPQHF. In DNA form, the CDR3 reads TGTGCCAGCAGCTTAGTCTTGAGGAACGAAGGGGAATATCAGCCCCAGCATTTT. The chain uses TRBV7-4 and TRBJ1-5, with D maybe TRBD1 (5 bases). Germline loops: CDR1 SGHVT, CDR2 SQSDAQ. V dropped 1 base and J dropped 5 bases, with 21 bases sitting between them. The CDR3 extends over 18 amino acids.

This sequence joins TRBV5-6 and TRBJ2-3, with a tentative D call TRBD2 (5 bases). CDR1 and CDR2 (germline): SGHDT, YYEEEE. V was shortened by 4 bases and J by 3 bases, with 18 bases between the two germline ends. The CDR3 length is 16 residues. CDR3 nucleotides: TGTGCCAGCAGCCCGCCCGAGGGTCGGCATACAGATACGCAGTATTTT. Translated: CASSPPEGRHTDTQYF.

The DNA for the CDR3 is TGTGCCAGCAGCACCGGGACAGGGGGCGACTGGCCCCAGCATTTT. As protein: CASSTGTGGDWPQHF. This chain joins TRBV5-5 and TRBJ1-5; TRBD1 matches at 12 bases. J lost 9 bases, V lost 4 bases, and 8 bases had no gene match. The CDR3 runs to 15 residues. Looked up from germline, CDR1 is SGHKS and CDR2 is YYEKEE (reference sequence).

This chain connects TRBV4-2 to TRBJ1-1; D remains unclear. V was pared by 4 bases and J by 4 bases, with 16 bases between. CDR3 length: 15 residues. Germline V gives CDR1 LGHNA, CDR2 YNFKEQ. CDR3 amino acids: CASSREAKPGTEAFF. CDR3 DNA sequence: TGTGCCAGCAGCCGAGAAGCCAAACCGGGCACTGAAGCTTTCTTT.

The chain is built from TRBV23-1 and TRBJ2-3; 7 bases agree with TRBD1. TRBV23-1 is marked as an open reading frame, function uncertain. This CDR3 has 17 residues. Unmatched junction bases numbered 9, after V lost 2 bases and J lost 1 base. The chain's CDR3 is CASSQEMGQRRTDTQYF. CDR3 DNA sequence: TGCGCCAGCAGTCAAGAGATGGGACAGAGACGCACAGATACGCAGTATTTT.

The chain recombines TRBV5-1 with TRBJ1-4, with D perhaps TRBD1 (5 bases). Trimming took 1 base from V and 0 from J, leaving 13 bases between them. Looked up from germline, CDR1 is SGHRS and CDR2 is YFSETQ. The CDR3 sequence is 17 residues long. This CDR3 reads CASSLTGGFATNEKLFF. The CDR3 region has the DNA TGCGCCAGCAGCTTGACGGGGGGATTTGCAACTAATGAAAAACTGTTTTTT.

The CDR3 DNA follows: TGTGCCAGTACAGGGGTGGGCAAAAACATTCAGTACTTC. This encodes CASTGVGKNIQYF. V is TRBV19 and J is TRBJ2-4; possibly TRBD1 for D (6 bases). The germline gives CDR1 LNHDA, CDR2 SQIVND (reference sequence). This CDR3 region has 13 residues. V was shortened by 7 bases and J by 3 bases, with 10 bases between the two germline ends.

Only one count was recorded for this clone. This chain joins TRBV7-2 and TRBJ1-2, with 12 bases aligning to TRBD1. The V segment lost 0 bases and the J segment 0 bases; nucleotides outside the gene matches: 14. The CDR3 has 21 amino acids. Looked up from germline, CDR1 is SGHTA and CDR2 is FQGNSA. The CDR3 DNA reads TGTGCCAGCAGCTTAGCAATCCATAGGGACAGGGGGCCCTTAGCTAACTATGGCTACACCTTC. Translating gives CASSLAIHRDRGPLANYGYTF. Looking up the rest from reference TRBV7-2 and TRBJ1-2 gives the full variable domain: GAGVSQSPSNKVTEKGKDVELRCDPISGHTALYWYRQSLGQGLEFLIYFQGNSAPDKSGLPSDRFSAERTGGSVSTLTIQRTQQEDSAVYLCASSLAIHRDRGPLANYGYTFGSGTRLTVV.

The CDR3, as DNA: TGTGCCAGCAGCCGGACAGGGGATTTTCAGCCCCAGCATTTT. As protein: CASSRTGDFQPQHF. This chain links TRBV9 with TRBJ1-5, with 9 bases fitting TRBD1. With 4 bases clipped from V and 6 bases from J, the junction kept 5 bases outside the gene matches. This CDR3 is 14 amino acids long. Germline CDR1 reads SGDLS; CDR2 reads YYNGEE.

The V call is TRBV7-2, the J call TRBJ2-1, with 7 bases lining up with TRBD2. V dropped 3 bases and J dropped 12; count of bases not matched to a gene: 8. CDR3 size: 13 residues. Looked up from germline, CDR1 is SGHTA and CDR2 is FQGNSA. The CDR3 sequence is CASSLSGAERQFF. In DNA, the CDR3 is TGTGCCAGCAGCTTGAGCGGGGCAGAGCGGCAGTTCTTC.

This clone was seen just once. The chain links TRBV6-6 to TRBJ2-3, with TRBD2 as a possible D gene (9 bases). The CDR3 has 16 amino acids. Germline lookup yields CDR1 MNHNY and CDR2 SVGAGI (reference sequence). V was cut by 10 bases and J by 2 bases, with 22 bases left in between. CDR3 residues: CATQGASGVLTDTQYF. CDR3 sequence (DNA): TGTGCCACCCAGGGGGCTAGCGGGGTTCTCACAGATACGCAGTATTTT.

Only one count was recorded for this clone. This chain connects TRBV5-6 to TRBJ2-5; 7 nucleotides agree with TRBD1. In germline, CDR1 is SGHDT, CDR2 YYEEEE. With V trimmed by 3 bases and J by 5 bases, 4 bases remained unmatched. This CDR3 spans 13 amino acids. As DNA, the CDR3 is TGTGCCAGCAGCTGGTTGGACAGGGAGACCCAGTACTTC. It encodes CASSWLDRETQYF.